This record looks at one T cell receptor beta chain sequence and its context. The data originate from a study of blood T cell repertoires in COVID-19. Here immunoSEQ multiplex PCR was the method, and the copy in TCRdb shows in-frame clones only, minus some. Of roughly 200,000 clones in the sample, 80% to 90% are singletons; the top ten hold roughly 3%. Trimming took 6 bases from V and 0 from J, leaving 12 bases between them. Germline CDR1 is MDHEN and CDR2 is SYDVKM. The CDR3 runs 15 residues. V is TRBV28 and J is TRBJ1-3; tentative D call: TRBD1 (6 bases). The receptor was isolated from a man aged 60 to 75 with acute or convalescent COVID-19. What was sequenced was peripheral blood. The CDR3 bases are TGTGCCAGCAGGGAACCAGGGGTCTCTGGAAACACCATATATTTT. Amino acid sequence: CASREPGVSGNTIYF.